This is a list of T cell receptor beta chains from one sample in a study of T cell responses to AZD1222 COVID-19 vaccine. TCRdb's copy holds only in-frame clones and misses some; the assay was immunoSEQ multiplex PCR. The sample records more than 90,000 clones, about 80% being singletons. Source: peripheral blood, taken on day 0 of AZD1222 vaccination. The receptors shown here come from an adult in good health. The CDR3 runs from the conserved cysteine through the conserved F or W.

>TRBV21-1
CASISGGSYEQYF
>TRBV6-5
CASRKQGDGNTIYF
>TRBV9
CASSLGRVPNEQFF
>TRBV3-1/TRBV3-2
CASSDRDRGFNEKLFF
>TRBV29-1
CSVGARDQPQHF
>TRBV19
CASTAQRYVSNQPQHF
>TRBV2
CASMIMRSGANVLTF
>TRBV19
CASSTSTGRTGANVLTF
>TRBV7-3
CASSLQENTEAFF
>TRBV23-1
CASSMTGGNQPQHF
>TRBV25-1
CASSEYPQATQYF
>TRBV28
CASSFRSGVGNSPLHF
>TRBV14
CASSQGIYGYTF
>TRBV5-6
CASSFGGETYEQYF
>TRBV5-8
CASSRALKAFF
>TRBV15
CATRSWGRGRDTQYF
>TRBV6-5
CASSPTGQSYGYTF
>TRBV2
CASSEASGDFEQYF
>TRBV5-1
CASSRTTGSNSPLHF
>TRBV10-3
CAISDGDHSGNTIYF
>TRBV19
CASSIIEAGRTEAFF
>TRBV19
CASSPQGGRAYNSPLHF
>TRBV2
CASSGVAVYNEQFF
>TRBV7-9
CASSQGQGSAYNEQFF
>TRBV24-1
CATSDPGRDRTDTQYF
>TRBV9
CASSVTQYPNSPLHF
>TRBV18
CASSPPRRGSQETQYF
>TRBV19
CASSSYQGYGYTF
>TRBV7-9
CASTQGQGYLSNTGELFF
>TRBV24-1
CAVAASGIQYGYTF
>TRBV5-1
CASSFSGPDTQYF
>TRBV28
CASSWAYRDGKNIQYF